The 8 T cell receptor beta chains below were found in one sample sequenced in a study of T cells after yellow fever vaccination. MiXCR was run by TCRdb on the 5' RACE reads, yielding one entry per CDR3 protein. The sample holds 200,000 to 250,000 distinct CDR3 sequences, less than 3.5% seen once. The sequencing here drew on CD4+ T cells sorted from PBMCs, taken 10 days after the yellow fever booster vaccination. The source is a young man who received the YFV17D yellow fever vaccine.

This clonotype was observed at least ten times. The genes are TRBV10-3 and TRBJ1-1; D call uncertain. Deletions cut 5 bases from V and 4 bases from J, with 8 bases between. The germline V gene has CDR1 ENHRY and CDR2 SYGVKD. This CDR3 is built from 12 residues. CDR3 DNA sequence: TGTGCCATCAGTAAGGGTAGCACTGAAGCTTTCTTT. Amino acids: CAISKGSTEAFF.

This clonotype occurred many times. This rearrangement joins TRBV5-1 to TRBJ2-2, with D unclear. The CDR3 covers 13 residues. Trimming removed 5 bases at V and 7 bases at J, with 12 bases between. Germline-derived CDR1 and CDR2 are SGHRS and YFSETQ. This CDR3 reads CASRGPEDGELFF. The CDR3 region has the DNA TGCGCCAGCAGGGGCCCCGAGGACGGGGAGCTGTTTTTT.

The chain couples TRBV9 to TRBJ2-5, with 10 bases lining up with TRBD1. Unmatched junction bases numbered 2, after V lost 2 bases and J lost 1 base. The CDR3 runs 15 residues. Looked up from germline, CDR1 is SGDLS and CDR2 is YYNGEE. CDR3: CASSVGTGVQETQYF. The CDR3 coding sequence is TGTGCCAGCAGCGTTGGGACAGGGGTCCAAGAGACCCAGTACTTC.

This clonotype was recorded many times. V is TRBV15 and J is TRBJ2-1; no clear D. V lost 4 bases and J lost 8, with 15 bases in between. This CDR3 comprises 14 residues. Germline loops: CDR1 LNHNV, CDR2 YYDKDF (reference sequence). The CDR3 bases are TGTGCCACCAGCAAATTGCTTTCAGATTATGAGCAGTTCTTC. Amino acids: CATSKLLSDYEQFF.

This clonotype was seen many times. The rearrangement joins TRBV5-1 to TRBJ1-5; D unclear. The CDR3 has 9 amino acids. From germline, CDR1 is SGHRS and CDR2 YFSETQ. Trimming shortened V by 0 bases and J by 13 bases, and 2 bases separated the two germline ends. CDR3 region: CASSLAQHF. In DNA form, the CDR3 reads TGCGCCAGCAGCTTGGCACAGCATTTT. The full variable domain, with the rest looked up from reference TRBV5-1 and TRBJ1-5, is KAGVTQTPRYLIKTRGQQVTLSCSPISGHRSVSWYQQTPGQGLQFLFEYFSETQRNKGNFPGRFSGRQFSNSRSEMNVSTLELGDSALYLCASSLAQHFGDGTRLSIL.

This clonotype was found many times. This rearrangement joins TRBV10-3 to TRBJ1-1; maybe TRBD1 (6 bases). This CDR3 contains 13 residues. V was cut by 6 bases and J by 1 base, with 9 bases left in between. Looked up from germline, CDR1 is ENHRY and CDR2 is SYGVKD. The chain's CDR3 is CAIRRGANTEAFF. DNA of the CDR3: TGTGCCATCAGGAGGGGGGCGAACACTGAAGCTTTCTTT.

The rearrangement links TRBV5-1 to TRBJ1-3; 7 bases fit TRBD1. Losses at the gene ends were 4 bases for V and 0 bases for J; bases not matched to a gene: 4. Germline CDR1 and CDR2: SGHRS and YFSETQ. This CDR3 is 15 amino acids long. CDR3 amino acids: CASSRDRTSGNTIYF. In DNA, the CDR3 is TGCGCCAGCAGCCGGGACAGAACCTCTGGAAACACCATATATTTT.

The chain carries TRBV18 and TRBJ1-4; 10 bases map to TRBD1. Germline V gives CDR1 KGHSH, CDR2 LQKENI. After removal of 3 bases from V and 8 bases from J, the junction contained 12 bases not matched to a gene. This CDR3 region has 17 residues. The chain's CDR3 is CASSPIGTGVGEEKLFF. CDR3 coding DNA: TGTGCCAGCTCACCGATCGGGACAGGGGTTGGAGAGGAAAAACTGTTTTTT.